This TCR beta chain was sequenced for a study of CXCR3-negative and CXCR3-positive naive CD8 T cells. The V gene's germline CDR1 is MDHEN and CDR2 SYDVKM. The CDR3 is 17 amino acids. 5' RACE with UMI labels generated the TRB cDNA libraries. TCRdb reprocessed the 5' RACE reads; each CDR3 protein has one entry and no DNA is given. This sample's table has tens of thousands of distinct CDR3 sequences. The chain employs TRBV28 and TRBJ2-1; the TRBD2 assignment by TCRdb is unverifiable without DNA. This TCR came from a human donor in good health. Some clones in this sample may be carry-over from other donors' samples. The sample was memory CD8+ T cells from blood. This chain's CDR3 is CASSLEVRERSYNEQFF.